A single T cell receptor beta chain is shown here with its context. CDR1 is SGHRS and CDR2 is YFSETQ in the germline V gene. CDR3 length: 16 amino acids. The V gene end was trimmed by 4 bases and the J gene end by 9 bases; junction bases not matched to a gene: 9. The data are from a study of T cell changes during pregnancy in multiple sclerosis. Clones were sequenced by immunoSEQ multiplex PCR, and TCRdb holds only the in-frame ones, with some missing. The table shows about 67,000 clones, with about nine tenths occurring only once. This chain uses TRBV5-1 with TRBJ2-1; TRBD2 matches 14 bases. This sequence was found in a female donor with multiple sclerosis, enrolled in a pregnancy study. Sequenced here: peripheral blood, sampled in the first trimester of pregnancy. CDR3 nucleotides: TGCGCCAGCAGCCATGGACTAGCGGGAGGACAGGGTGAGCAGTTCTTC. Its translation: CASSHGLAGGQGEQFF.